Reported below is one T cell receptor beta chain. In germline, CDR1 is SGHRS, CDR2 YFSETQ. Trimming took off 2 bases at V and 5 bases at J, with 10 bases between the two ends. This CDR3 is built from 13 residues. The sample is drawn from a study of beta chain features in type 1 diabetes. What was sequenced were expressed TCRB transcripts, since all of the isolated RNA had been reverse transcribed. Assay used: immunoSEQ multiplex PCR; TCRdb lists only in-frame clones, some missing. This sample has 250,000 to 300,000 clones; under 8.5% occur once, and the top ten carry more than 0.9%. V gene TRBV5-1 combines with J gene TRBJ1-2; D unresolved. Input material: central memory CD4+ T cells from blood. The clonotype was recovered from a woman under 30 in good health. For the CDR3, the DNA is TGCGCCAGCAGCTTTGACGGAGATTATGGCTACACCTTC. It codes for CASSFDGDYGYTF. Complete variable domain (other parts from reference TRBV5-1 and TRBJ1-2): KAGVTQTPRYLIKTRGQQVTLSCSPISGHRSVSWYQQTPGQGLQFLFEYFSETQRNKGNFPGRFSGRQFSNSRSEMNVSTLELGDSALYLCASSFDGDYGYTFGSGTRLTVV.